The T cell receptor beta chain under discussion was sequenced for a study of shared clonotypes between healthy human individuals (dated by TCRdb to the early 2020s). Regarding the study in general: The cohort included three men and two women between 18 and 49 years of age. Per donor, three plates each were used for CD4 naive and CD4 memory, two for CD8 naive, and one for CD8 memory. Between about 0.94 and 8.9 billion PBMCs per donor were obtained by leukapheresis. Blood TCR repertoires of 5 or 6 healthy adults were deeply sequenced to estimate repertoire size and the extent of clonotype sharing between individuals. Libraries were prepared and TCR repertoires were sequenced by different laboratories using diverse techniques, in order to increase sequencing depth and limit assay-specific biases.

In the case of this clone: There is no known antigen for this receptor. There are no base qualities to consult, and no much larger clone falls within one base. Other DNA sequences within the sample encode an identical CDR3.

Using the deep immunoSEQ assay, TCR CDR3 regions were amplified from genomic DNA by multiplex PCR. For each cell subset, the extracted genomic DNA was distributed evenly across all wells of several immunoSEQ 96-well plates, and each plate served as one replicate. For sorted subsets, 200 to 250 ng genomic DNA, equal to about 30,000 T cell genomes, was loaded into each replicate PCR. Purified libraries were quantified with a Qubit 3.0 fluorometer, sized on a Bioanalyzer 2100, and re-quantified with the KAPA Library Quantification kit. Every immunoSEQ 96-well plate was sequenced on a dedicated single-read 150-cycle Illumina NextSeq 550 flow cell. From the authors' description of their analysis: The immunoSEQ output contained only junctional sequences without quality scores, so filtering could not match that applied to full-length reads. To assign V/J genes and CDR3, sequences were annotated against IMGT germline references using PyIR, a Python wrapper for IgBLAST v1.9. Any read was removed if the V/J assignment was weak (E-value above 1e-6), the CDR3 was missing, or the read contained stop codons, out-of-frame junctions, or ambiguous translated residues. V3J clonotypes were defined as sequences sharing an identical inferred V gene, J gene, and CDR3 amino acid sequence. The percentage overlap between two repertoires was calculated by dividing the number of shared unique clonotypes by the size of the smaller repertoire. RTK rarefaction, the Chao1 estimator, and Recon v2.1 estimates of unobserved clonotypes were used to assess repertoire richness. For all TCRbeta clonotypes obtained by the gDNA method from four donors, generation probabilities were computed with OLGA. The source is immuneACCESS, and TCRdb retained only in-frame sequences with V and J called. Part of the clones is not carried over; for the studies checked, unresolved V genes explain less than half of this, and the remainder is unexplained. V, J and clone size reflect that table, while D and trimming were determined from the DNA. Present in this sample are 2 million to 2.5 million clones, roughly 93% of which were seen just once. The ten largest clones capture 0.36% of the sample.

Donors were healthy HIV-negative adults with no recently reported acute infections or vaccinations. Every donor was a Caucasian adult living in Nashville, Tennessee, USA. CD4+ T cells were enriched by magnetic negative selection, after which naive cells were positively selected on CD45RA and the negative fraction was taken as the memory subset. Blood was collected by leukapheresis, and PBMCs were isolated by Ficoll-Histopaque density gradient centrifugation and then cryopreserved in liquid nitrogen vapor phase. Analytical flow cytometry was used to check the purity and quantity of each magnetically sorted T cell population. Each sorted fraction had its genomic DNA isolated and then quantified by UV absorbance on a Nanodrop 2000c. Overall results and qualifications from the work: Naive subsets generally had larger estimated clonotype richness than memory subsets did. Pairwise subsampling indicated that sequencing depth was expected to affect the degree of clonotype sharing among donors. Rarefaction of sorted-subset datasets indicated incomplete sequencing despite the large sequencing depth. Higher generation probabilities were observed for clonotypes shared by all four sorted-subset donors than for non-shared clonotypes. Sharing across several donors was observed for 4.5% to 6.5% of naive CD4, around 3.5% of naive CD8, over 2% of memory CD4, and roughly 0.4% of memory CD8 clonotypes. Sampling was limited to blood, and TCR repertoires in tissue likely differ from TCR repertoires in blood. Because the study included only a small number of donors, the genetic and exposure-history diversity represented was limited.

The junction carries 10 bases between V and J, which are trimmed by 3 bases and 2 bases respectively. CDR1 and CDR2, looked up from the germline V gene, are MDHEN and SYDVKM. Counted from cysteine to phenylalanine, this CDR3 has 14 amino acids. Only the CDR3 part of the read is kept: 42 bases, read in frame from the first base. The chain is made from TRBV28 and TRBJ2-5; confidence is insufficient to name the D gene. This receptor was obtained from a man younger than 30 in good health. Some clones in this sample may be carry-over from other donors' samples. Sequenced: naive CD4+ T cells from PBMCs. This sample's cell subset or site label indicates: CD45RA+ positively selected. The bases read TGTGCCAGCAGTTTTTCGCGCGGACAAGAGACCCAGTACTTC. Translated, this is CASSFSRGQETQYF.